This T cell receptor beta chain was sequenced for a study of control samples from healthy donors and cancer patients. This table comes from immunoSEQ multiplex PCR, and its TCRdb copy is limited to in-frame clones, with some not included. The sample lists 75,000 or so clones, approximately 89% occurring once. Deletions cut 5 bases from V and 6 bases from J, with 14 bases between. The CDR3 runs 13 residues. Germline values: CDR1 SGHRS, CDR2 YFSETQ. The chain combines TRBV5-1 with TRBJ2-5; D is undetermined. The sequence came from a man in his fifties or sixties with colorectal cancer. The sample taken for sequencing was PBMCs. In DNA form, the CDR3 reads TGCGCCAGCAGGGTCGACGATCAACAGACCCAGTACTTC. It encodes CASRVDDQQTQYF.